The 32 T cell receptor beta chains below come from one sample, sequenced in a study of CD8 T cells in Susac syndrome. With random hexamers, reverse transcription was performed on about 0.5 to 1 ug of RNA. A single record per CDR3 protein comes from TCRdb applying MiXCR to the immunoSEQ multiplex PCR reads. The sample has 400,000 or so distinct CDR3 sequences; around 83% are singletons. Sequencing was performed on CD8+ T cells from PBMCs. These receptors originate from a human donor with multiple sclerosis.

This chain joins TRBV27 and TRBJ2-7; D might be TRBD1 (7 bases). This CDR3 is built from 12 residues. Germline V CDR1 and CDR2: MNHEY, SMNVEV (reference sequence). V was pared by 10 bases and J by 3 bases, with 13 bases between. The CDR3 DNA reads TGTGCCACCAGCCAGGGGGGCTACGAGCAGTACTTC. Its translation is CATSQGGYEQYF.

DNA for the CDR3: TGTGCCAGCAGAATAGGGACAGGGGAAGGTCCCTACAATGAGCAGTTCTTC. This sequence encodes CASRIGTGEGPYNEQFF. The chain combines TRBV28 with TRBJ2-1; 10 nucleotides match TRBD1. The CDR3 runs 17 residues. Germline-derived CDR1 and CDR2 are MDHEN and SYDVKM. After removal of 6 bases from V and 2 bases from J, the junction contained 10 bases not matched to a gene.

This clonotype was counted only a few times. This chain uses TRBV27 with TRBJ1-2; D might be TRBD1 (5 bases). Germline CDR1 MNHEY, CDR2 SMNVEV (reference sequence). Trimming shortened V by 6 bases and J by 6 bases, and 11 bases separated the two germline ends. This CDR3 spans 12 amino acids. The CDR3 coding sequence is TGTGCCAGCAGGGGGAGGGGAGATGGCTACACCTTC. This codes for CASRGRGDGYTF.

This clonotype was seen once. This chain links TRBV10-2 with TRBJ2-5; perhaps D is TRBD1 or TRBD2 (5 bases each). CDR1 and CDR2 from the germline V gene are WSHSY and SAAADI. The CDR3 has 13 amino acids. The ends were cut back, 2 bases at V and 7 bases at J, with 11 bases in the middle. The CDR3 coding sequence is TGCGCCAGCAGTGAGGCGTGGGGGAGGACCCAGTACTTC. Protein: CASSEAWGRTQYF.

V is TRBV5-1 and J is TRBJ1-1, with 7 bases lining up with TRBD1. The CDR3 length is 14 residues. Trimming at V came to 4 bases and at J to 1 base, leaving 4 bases not matched to a gene. Germline V gives CDR1 SGHRS, CDR2 YFSETQ. This CDR3 reads CASSGGTENTEAFF. The CDR3 DNA follows: TGCGCCAGCAGCGGCGGGACAGAGAACACTGAAGCTTTCTTT.

This chain uses TRBV4-1 with TRBJ2-1; TRBD2 matches at 12 bases. V trimming: 3 bases; J trimming: 4 bases; junction bases outside the gene matches: 4. Germline values: CDR1 MGHRA, CDR2 YSYEKL. This CDR3 has 16 residues. CDR3 nucleotide sequence: TGCGCCAGCAGCCATCCCGGACTAGCGGGGTACAATGAGCAGTTCTTC. Amino acid sequence: CASSHPGLAGYNEQFF.

The chain carries TRBV20-1 and TRBJ1-2; D uncertain. Germline loops: CDR1 DFQATT, CDR2 SNEGSKA (reference sequence). The CDR3 contains 14 residues. The germline V and J ends were trimmed by 6 bases and 8 bases, with 22 bases remaining between them. CDR3 DNA: TGCAGTGCCCCGACTAACAGTGAACACATGGGCTACACCTTC. Protein sequence: CSAPTNSEHMGYTF.

The chain couples TRBV28 to TRBJ2-3; no clear D. CDR1 and CDR2 (germline): MDHEN, SYDVKM. The V end lost 6 bases, the J end lost 6 bases, and 19 bases lay between the germline ends. CDR3 size: 15 residues. DNA of the CDR3: TGTGCCAGCAGCAAGGGTTCTAGGGTTTCGGATACGCAGTATTTT. Translating it yields CASSKGSRVSDTQYF.

The chain links TRBV6-5 to TRBJ1-2, with no clear D. Germline-derived CDR1 and CDR2 are MNHEY and SVGAGI. The CDR3 totals 14 residues. V was trimmed by 8 bases and J by 4 bases, leaving 17 bases between them. The CDR3 is CASATRAFAYGYTF. The CDR3 DNA follows: TGTGCCAGCGCGACTCGGGCCTTCGCCTATGGCTACACCTTC.

Comments on this clonotype: The junction departs from germline at one end; a sequencing error may be responsible. This rearrangement joins TRBV5-1 to TRBJ2-1, with TRBD2 matching 13 bases. The germline gives CDR1 SGHRS, CDR2 YFSETQ. The CDR3 runs 16 residues. The CDR3 DNA reads TGCGCCAGCAGTTTGGAACCGGGACTAGCGGGATATGAGCAGTTCTTC. This codes for CASSLEPGLAGYEQFF.

The gene calls are TRBV20-1 and TRBJ1-5, with D unclear. The V and J ends lost 1 base and 0 bases respectively, with 10 bases between them. Germline V gene lookup returns CDR1 DFQATT and CDR2 SNEGSKA (reference sequence). The CDR3 is 15 amino acids. The CDR3 nucleotides read TGCAGTGCTAGAGCCACCGAGGATAGCAATCAGCCCCAGCATTTT. The encoded protein is CSARATEDSNQPQHF.

V and J are TRBV25-1 and TRBJ1-1, with 9 positions matching TRBD1. Trimming at V came to 8 bases and at J to 0 bases, leaving 10 bases not matched to a gene. The CDR3 is made up of 16 amino acids. From germline, CDR1 is MGHDK and CDR2 SYGVNS. This CDR3 reads CASPIPGQGMNTEAFF. In DNA form, the CDR3 reads TGTGCCAGCCCCATTCCGGGACAGGGCATGAACACTGAAGCTTTCTTT.

A few counts support this clonotype. The gene calls are TRBV4-1 and TRBJ1-6; D ambiguous. The V end lost 0 bases, the J end lost 8 bases, and 5 bases lay between the germline ends. CDR1 MGHRA and CDR2 YSYEKL come from the germline V gene. This CDR3 is built from 13 residues. CDR3 DNA: TGCGCCAGCAGCCAAGATGGGGATTCACCCCTCCACTTT. Encoded protein: CASSQDGDSPLHF.

V usage is TRBV4-1 and J usage is TRBJ2-7; D is perhaps TRBD1 or TRBD2 (5 bases each). Trimming took 4 bases from V and 7 from J, leaving 23 bases between them. Germline values: CDR1 MGHRA, CDR2 YSYEKL. The CDR3 covers 16 residues. The CDR3 DNA reads TGCGCCAGCAGCCCAGTCTTGTTCGGGGCCTCAGAAGAGCAGTACTTC. This codes for CASSPVLFGASEEQYF.

The chain combines TRBV27 with TRBJ2-7; D call uncertain. There are 15 residues in the CDR3. The ends were cut back, 5 bases at V and 1 base at J, with 15 bases in the middle. CDR1 is MNHEY and CDR2 is SMNVEV in the germline V gene (reference sequence). CDR3 residues: CASSPLERESYEQYF. CDR3 coding DNA: TGTGCCAGCAGTCCCCTCGAAAGAGAGTCCTACGAGCAGTACTTC.

In its sample, this clonotype was seen a few times. This sequence joins TRBV19 and TRBJ2-1; 9 bases map to TRBD1. The V gene's germline CDR1 is LNHDA and CDR2 SQIVND (reference sequence). This CDR3 is 16 amino acids long. Trimming took 3 bases from V and 0 from J; bases not matched to a gene: 3. The CDR3 loop reads CASSMGQGSSYNEQFF. CDR3 DNA: TGTGCCAGTAGTATGGGACAGGGCAGCTCCTACAATGAGCAGTTCTTC.

The V and J genes are TRBV27 and TRBJ2-2; D is tentatively TRBD1 or TRBD2 (5 bases each). Germline V CDR1 and CDR2: MNHEY, SMNVEV (reference sequence). The length of the CDR3 is 18 residues. Deletions cut 1 base from V and 6 bases from J, with 21 bases between. In DNA, the CDR3 is TGTGCCAGCAGTTTATATCCTCCCTTTGGGACGGCCCCCGGGGAGCTGTTTTTT. It codes for CASSLYPPFGTAPGELFF.

The gene calls are TRBV6-5 and TRBJ1-5, with D uncertain. Germline CDR1 reads MNHEY; CDR2 reads SVGAGI. This CDR3 spans 15 amino acids. Trimming removed 5 bases from V and 0 bases from J, with 11 bases in between. The CDR3, as DNA: TGTGCCAGCAGTAAACTGACCCATAGCAATCAGCCCCAGCATTTT. Translation: CASSKLTHSNQPQHF.

V gene TRBV20-1 combines with J gene TRBJ1-2, with D unclear. Per germline, CDR1 DFQATT and CDR2 SNEGSKA (reference sequence). Deletions cut 1 base from V and 0 bases from J, with 9 bases between. The CDR3 has 14 amino acids. CDR3 in DNA: TGCAGTGCTAGAGTAATCGGTACTAACTATGGCTACACCTTC. Its protein is CSARVIGTNYGYTF.

V is TRBV7-9 and J is TRBJ2-1; D unresolved. The V gene's germline CDR1 is SEHNR and CDR2 FQNEAQ (reference sequence). The CDR3 contains 14 residues. V was cut by 4 bases and J by 15 bases, with 22 bases left in between. Written as DNA, the CDR3 is TGTGCCAGCAGCTCCAGCCTCCGGGCCGCTGACTGGTTCTTC. Translated: CASSSSLRAADWFF.

This clonotype was detected once. The rearrangement links TRBV19 to TRBJ2-7, with TRBD2 matching 9 bases. Trimming removed 6 bases from V and 4 bases from J; junction bases left unmatched: 10. The CDR3 has 15 amino acids. Germline CDR1 reads LNHDA; CDR2 reads SQIVND (reference sequence). CDR3 nucleotides: TGTGCCAGTAGCAGACTAGCGGCACAACTATACGAGCAGTACTTC. Its protein is CASSRLAAQLYEQYF.

The J gene is TRBJ2-7, the V gene TRBV7-2, with 7 positions matching TRBD1. The V gene end was trimmed by 5 bases and the J gene end by 0 bases; junction bases not matched to a gene: 10. The CDR3 is made up of 16 amino acids. Germline-derived CDR1 and CDR2 are SGHTA and FQGNSA. CDR3 nucleotides: TGTGCCAGCAGCCCCCGAGACAGGGCGAGCTCCTACGAGCAGTACTTC. This gives the protein CASSPRDRASSYEQYF.

This sequence joins TRBV5-6 and TRBJ1-5; D might be TRBD1 (5 bases). The CDR3 length is 14 residues. Per the germline V gene, CDR1 is SGHDT and CDR2 is YYEEEE. V was pared by 4 bases and J by 1 base, with 9 bases between. CDR3 in amino acids: CASSTGGSNQPQHF. CDR3 DNA: TGTGCCAGCAGCACCGGGGGAAGCAATCAGCCCCAGCATTTT.

The chain combines TRBV19 with TRBJ1-1, with D perhaps matching TRBD1 (5 bases). The germline CDR1 and CDR2 sequences are LNHDA and SQIVND (reference sequence). The CDR3 runs 13 residues. Trimming stripped 1 base from V and 6 bases from J, with 9 bases between. The CDR3 region has the DNA TGTGCCAGTAGTATAGCTGGAGGGGCTGAAGCTTTCTTT. Amino acids: CASSIAGGAEAFF.

The rearrangement uses TRBV27 and TRBJ2-7; D uncertain. Germline CDR1 reads MNHEY; CDR2 reads SMNVEV (reference sequence). The V end was cut by 3 bases, the J end by 4 bases, with 10 bases between. The CDR3 length is 13 residues. The CDR3 nucleotides are TGTGCCAGCAGTTTCGGCTCTCTTTACGAGCAGTACTTC. The encoded protein is CASSFGSLYEQYF.

This clonotype was seen a handful of times. The chain is built from TRBV30 and TRBJ2-1; D call uncertain. From germline, CDR1 is GTSNPN and CDR2 SVGIG (reference sequence). CDR3 length: 13 residues. V was shortened by 2 bases and J by 4 bases, with 9 bases between the two germline ends. The CDR3 nucleotides are TGTGCCTGGAGTCGTGGCCCTTACAATGAGCAGTTCTTC. This codes for CAWSRGPYNEQFF.

V is TRBV7-8 and J is TRBJ2-1; D is ambiguous. From germline, CDR1 is SGHVS and CDR2 FQNEAQ. The CDR3 has 15 residues. With 1 base removed from V and 5 bases from J, the gap between germline ends came to 12 bases. The CDR3 DNA reads TGTGCCAGCAGCTTAGACGGCCACTCAGACAATGAGCAGTTCTTC. Translating gives CASSLDGHSDNEQFF.

This chain links TRBV7-6 with TRBJ1-1; D not certain. CDR1 is SGHVS, CDR2 FNYEAQ, per germline. The CDR3 has 16 amino acids. V was cut by 5 bases and J by 0 bases, with 16 bases left in between. The DNA for the CDR3 is TGTGCCAGCAGCCAACCGAAAGGGCAGCTGAACACTGAAGCTTTCTTT. Encoded protein: CASSQPKGQLNTEAFF. The entire variable domain, with the rest obtained from reference TRBV7-6 and TRBJ1-1, is as follows: GAGVSQSPRYKVTKRGQDVALRCDPISGHVSLYWYRQALGQGPEFLTYFNYEAQQDKSGLPNDRFSAERPEGSISTLTIQRTEQRDSAMYRCASSQPKGQLNTEAFFGQGTRLTVV.

This chain connects TRBV30 to TRBJ1-6, with 8 bases fitting TRBD1. This CDR3 spans 14 amino acids. The trim removed 0 bases at V and 7 bases at J, leaving 2 bases unmatched. Germline V gene lookup returns CDR1 GTSNPN and CDR2 SVGIG (reference sequence). Written as DNA, the CDR3 is TGTGCCTGGAGTGTAGGGACAGGCAATTCACCCCTCCACTTT. Protein sequence: CAWSVGTGNSPLHF. The full variable domain, rest sourced from reference TRBV30 and TRBJ1-6, is SQTIHQWPATLVQPVGSPLSLECTVEGTSNPNLYWYRQAAGRGLQLLFYSVGIGQISSEVPQNLSASRPQDRQFILSSKKLLLSDSGFYLCAWSVGTGNSPLHFGNGTRLTVT.

Here the CDR3 DNA reads TGTGCCAGCAGCTTGCATTCCGAGACAGGGGATTACGAGCAGTACTTC. Translating gives CASSLHSETGDYEQYF. The V and J genes are TRBV5-5 and TRBJ2-7; 8 bases line up with TRBD1. This CDR3 spans 16 amino acids. CDR1 is SGHKS, CDR2 YYEKEE, per germline (reference sequence). V lost 1 base to trimming and J lost 4 bases; unmatched junction nucleotides: 10.

The V call is TRBV20-1, the J call TRBJ1-2, with D hard to call. CDR1 is DFQATT, CDR2 SNEGSKA, per germline (reference sequence). Deletions cut 2 bases from V and 3 bases from J, with 13 bases between. The CDR3 has 14 residues. CDR3 bases: TGCAGTGCTAGACCCCCTAACTTGGACTATGGCTACACCTTC. Protein: CSARPPNLDYGYTF.

V usage is TRBV5-1 and J usage is TRBJ1-1; no clear D gene. Germline values: CDR1 SGHRS, CDR2 YFSETQ. Trimming removed 0 bases from V and 7 bases from J, with 25 bases in between. The CDR3 has 18 amino acids. The CDR3 loop reads CASSLAVLAAASLVEAFF. The CDR3 DNA follows: TGCGCCAGCAGCTTGGCGGTCTTGGCAGCGGCTAGCCTCGTTGAAGCTTTCTTT.